This T cell receptor (beta chain) was sequenced during a study of blood T cell repertoires in COVID-19. The overall study: Donors of Cohort 3 who recovered were those that had two negative PCRs, clearance, or symptom resolution. There were acute and convalescent COVID-19 samples, and they came from the United States, Italy and Spain. In each case, the material was cDNA or gDNA derived from T cells, B-cell-depleted T cells, or PBMCs.

Profiled with immunoSEQ multiplex PCR; TCRdb holds only in-frame clones, not every one. The data show more than 300,000 clones, approximately 89% seen once. The V end was cut by 3 bases, the J end by 3 bases, with 11 bases between. Per the germline V gene, CDR1 is MNHEY and CDR2 is SMNVEV (reference sequence). There are 15 residues in the CDR3. Categorization into cohorts depended on clinical history that participants reported. Sequencing used PBMCs or T cells enriched from blood (not recorded which). This receptor was identified in a man aged 35 to 55 in a cohort exposed to, infected with or recovered from COVID-19 (not recorded which). This sequence joins TRBV27 and TRBJ1-4; no definite D call. CDR3 loop: CASSFLPAPNEKLFF. The CDR3 DNA follows: TGTGCCAGCAGTTTTTTGCCAGCGCCTAATGAAAAACTGTTTTTT.